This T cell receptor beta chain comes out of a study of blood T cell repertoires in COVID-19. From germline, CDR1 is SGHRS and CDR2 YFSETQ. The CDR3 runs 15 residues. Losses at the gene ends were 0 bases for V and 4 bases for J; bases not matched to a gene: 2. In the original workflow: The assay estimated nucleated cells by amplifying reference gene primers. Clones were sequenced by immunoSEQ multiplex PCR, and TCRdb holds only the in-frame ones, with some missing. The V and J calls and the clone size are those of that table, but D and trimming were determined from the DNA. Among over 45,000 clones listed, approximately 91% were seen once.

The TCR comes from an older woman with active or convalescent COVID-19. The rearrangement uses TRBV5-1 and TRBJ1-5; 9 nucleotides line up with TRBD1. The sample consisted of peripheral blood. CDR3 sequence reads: CASSLAGQGNQPQHF. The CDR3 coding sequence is TGCGCCAGCAGCTTGGCCGGACAGGGGAATCAGCCCCAGCATTTT.